This TCR beta chain was profiled in a study of beta chain features in type 1 diabetes. Study observations and caveats: PCR might show a preference for shorter templates, equally across patients and controls.

As every portion of the isolated RNA was reverse transcribed, the sequencing read expressed TCRB transcripts. TCRdb keeps only in-frame clones here, not all; method: immunoSEQ multiplex PCR. The sample records roughly 300,000 clones, 8% being singletons. The germline CDR1 and CDR2 sequences are SGHTA and FQGNSA. This CDR3 is 17 amino acids long. V lost 5 bases and J lost 0; bases outside the gene matches: 12. This clone has only a few counts. The antigen is undetermined. Stem cell-like memory, regulatory, central memory and naive CD4+ cells were sorted via CD45RO/CCR7/CD25/CD127/CD95/CD27. This sequence originates from a woman aged 18-29 years in good health. The rearrangement joins TRBV7-2 to TRBJ1-2, with TRBD1 matching 7 bases. The sample consisted of central memory CD4+ T cells from blood. The CDR3 DNA is TGTGCCAGCAGCCTACAGGGACAGCCCAGTTCTAACTATGGCTACACCTTC. This translates into CASSLQGQPSSNYGYTF. Full variable domain (outside the CDR3, taken from reference TRBV7-2 and TRBJ1-2): GAGVSQSPSNKVTEKGKDVELRCDPISGHTALYWYRQSLGQGLEFLIYFQGNSAPDKSGLPSDRFSAERTGGSVSTLTIQRTQQEDSAVYLCASSLQGQPSSNYGYTFGSGTRLTVV.